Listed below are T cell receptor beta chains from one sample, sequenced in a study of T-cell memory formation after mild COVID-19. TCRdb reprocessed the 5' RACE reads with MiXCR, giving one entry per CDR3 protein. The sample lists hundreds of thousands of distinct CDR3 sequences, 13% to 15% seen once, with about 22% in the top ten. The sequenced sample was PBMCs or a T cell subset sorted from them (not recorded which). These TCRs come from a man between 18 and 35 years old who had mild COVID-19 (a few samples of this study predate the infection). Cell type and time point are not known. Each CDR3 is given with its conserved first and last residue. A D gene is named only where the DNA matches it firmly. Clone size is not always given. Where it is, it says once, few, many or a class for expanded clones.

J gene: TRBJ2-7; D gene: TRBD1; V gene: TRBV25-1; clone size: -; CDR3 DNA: TGTGCCAGCAGTGCCGACAGGGGAGACTACGAGCAGTACTTC; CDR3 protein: CASSADRGDYEQYF
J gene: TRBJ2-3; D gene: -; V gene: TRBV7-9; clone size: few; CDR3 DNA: TGTGCCAGCAGCCCCTGGGGGGACAGCCACACAGATACGCAGTATTTT; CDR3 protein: CASSPWGDSHTDTQYF
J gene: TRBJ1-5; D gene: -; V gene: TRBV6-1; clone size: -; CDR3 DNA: TGTGCCAGCAGTGAGGGGTACAATCAGCCCCAGCATTTT; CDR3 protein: CASSEGYNQPQHF
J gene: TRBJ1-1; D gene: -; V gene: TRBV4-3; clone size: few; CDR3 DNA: TGCGCCAGCAGCCAAGTGAACGGAATGAACACTGAAGCTTTCTTT; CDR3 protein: CASSQVNGMNTEAFF
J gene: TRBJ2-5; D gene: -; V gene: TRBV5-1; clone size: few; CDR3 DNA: TGCGCCAGCAGCTTGTGGAGCCGCGCGTACTTC; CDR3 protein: CASSLWSRAYF
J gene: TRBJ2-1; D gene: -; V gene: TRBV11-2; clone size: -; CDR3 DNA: TGTGCCAGCAGCCGGGGGACTCCTTCCTACAATGAGCAGTTCTTC; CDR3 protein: CASSRGTPSYNEQFF
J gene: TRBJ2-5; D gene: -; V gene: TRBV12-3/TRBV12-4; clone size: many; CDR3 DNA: TGTGCCAGCAGACAAGAAGAGACCCAGTACTTC; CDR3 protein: CASRQEETQYF
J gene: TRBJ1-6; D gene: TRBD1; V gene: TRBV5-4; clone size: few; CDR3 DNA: TGTGCCAGCAGCCTCGACAGGGGCTATAATTCACCCCTCCACTTT; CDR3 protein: CASSLDRGYNSPLHF
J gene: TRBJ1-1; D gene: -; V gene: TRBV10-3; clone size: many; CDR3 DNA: TGTGCCATCAGGGGACAAGGCTGGCATACTGAAGCTTTCTTT; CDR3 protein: CAIRGQGWHTEAFF
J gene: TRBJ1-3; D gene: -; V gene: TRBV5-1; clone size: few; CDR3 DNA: TGCGCCAGCAGCGGAGAGCTACGGAACTCTGGAAACACCATATATTTT; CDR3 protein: CASSGELRNSGNTIYF
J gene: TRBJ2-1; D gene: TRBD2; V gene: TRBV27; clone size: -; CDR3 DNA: TGTGCCAGCAGACCAGGCTCCGGACGTGGGGGGGATGAGCAGTTCTTC; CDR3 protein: CASRPGSGRGGDEQFF
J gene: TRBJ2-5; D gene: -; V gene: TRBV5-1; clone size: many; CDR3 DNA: TGCGCCAGCAGCCCAGGGACTTCGACCGCGGTGAAGACCCAGTACTTC; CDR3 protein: CASSPGTSTAVKTQYF
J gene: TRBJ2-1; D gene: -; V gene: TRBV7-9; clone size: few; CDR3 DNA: TGTGCCAGCAGTAACAACCGGGGGGCCGGCTCCTACAATGAGCAGTTCTTC; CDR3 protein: CASSNNRGAGSYNEQFF
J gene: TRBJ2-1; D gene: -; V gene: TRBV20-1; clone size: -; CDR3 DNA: TGCCAGGGCGGGCGGGGCTACTACAATGAGCAGTTCTTC; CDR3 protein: CQGGRGYYNEQFF
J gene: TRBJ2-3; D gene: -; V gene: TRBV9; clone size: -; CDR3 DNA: TGTGCCAGCAGCGTGAGCCGGACAGCCACGGTCACAGATACGCAGTATTTT; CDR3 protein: CASSVSRTATVTDTQYF
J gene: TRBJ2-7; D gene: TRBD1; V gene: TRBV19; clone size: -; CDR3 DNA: TGTGCCAGTAGTATAATGGGTCCGGGACAGGGAGCCTACGAGCAGTACTTC; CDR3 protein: CASSIMGPGQGAYEQYF
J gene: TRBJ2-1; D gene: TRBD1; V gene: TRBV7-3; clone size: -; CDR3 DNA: TGTGCCAGCAGCCAGGGCCACCCCGCCGGACAGGGACCCAATGAGCAGTTCTTC; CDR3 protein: CASSQGHPAGQGPNEQFF
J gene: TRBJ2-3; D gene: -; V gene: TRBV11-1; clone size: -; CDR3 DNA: TGTGCCAGCAGCTTAGGGCCGCAGACTGTGTACACAGATACGCAGTATTTT; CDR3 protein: CASSLGPQTVYTDTQYF
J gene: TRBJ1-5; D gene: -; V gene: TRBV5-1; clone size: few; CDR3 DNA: TGCGCTACGGGGGGCTTGCAGGACCAGCCCCAGCATTTT; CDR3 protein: CATGGLQDQPQHF
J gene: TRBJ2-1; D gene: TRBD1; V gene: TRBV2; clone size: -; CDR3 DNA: TGTGCCAGCCGAAGGACAGGGCCTGGGGATGAGCAGTTCTTC; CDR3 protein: CASRRTGPGDEQFF
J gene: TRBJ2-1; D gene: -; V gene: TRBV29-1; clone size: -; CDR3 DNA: TGCAGCGTTCGGAACTACAATGAGCAGTTCTTC; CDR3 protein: CSVRNYNEQFF
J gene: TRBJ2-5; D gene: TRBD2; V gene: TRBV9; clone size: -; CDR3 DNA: TGTGCCAGCACGCTGGGCGGGGGTGGCCAAGAGACCCAGTACTTC; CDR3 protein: CASTLGGGGQETQYF
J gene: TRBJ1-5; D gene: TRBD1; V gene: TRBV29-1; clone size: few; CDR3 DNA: TGCAGCGTCAGACAGGGCCGCAATCAGCCCCAGCATTTT; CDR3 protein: CSVRQGRNQPQHF
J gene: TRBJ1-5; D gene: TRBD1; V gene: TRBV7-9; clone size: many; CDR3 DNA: TGTGCCAGCAGCTCTGTCCCCAGGGGGCAACGGAGCAATCAGCCCCAGCATTTT; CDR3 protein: CASSSVPRGQRSNQPQHF
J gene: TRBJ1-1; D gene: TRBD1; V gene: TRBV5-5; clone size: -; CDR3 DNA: TGTGCCAGCAGCCCACGGACAGGGGGCTCGAACACTGAAGCTTTCTTT; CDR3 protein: CASSPRTGGSNTEAFF
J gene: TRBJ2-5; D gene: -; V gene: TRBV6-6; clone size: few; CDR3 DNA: TGTGCCAGCAGGGAGGGGAGTCCAGAGACCCAGTACTTC; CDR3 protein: CASREGSPETQYF
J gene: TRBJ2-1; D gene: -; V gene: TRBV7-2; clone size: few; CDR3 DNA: TGTGCCAGCAGCTCTACACGGGCCCACAATGAGCAGTTCTTC; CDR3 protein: CASSSTRAHNEQFF
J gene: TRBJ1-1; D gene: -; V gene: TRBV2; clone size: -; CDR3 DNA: TGTGCCAGCCTTCAGTCCGGGGGGGTCACTGAAGCTTTCTTT; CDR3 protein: CASLQSGGVTEAFF
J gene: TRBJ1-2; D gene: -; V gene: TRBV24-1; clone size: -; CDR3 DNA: TGTGCCACCAGTGACTCAACAGGGAACTATGGCTACACCTTC; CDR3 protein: CATSDSTGNYGYTF
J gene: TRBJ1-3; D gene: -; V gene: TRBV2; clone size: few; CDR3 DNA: TGTGCCAGCTCGGAGCAGGGGTCGGCAGACACCATATATTTT; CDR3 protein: CASSEQGSADTIYF
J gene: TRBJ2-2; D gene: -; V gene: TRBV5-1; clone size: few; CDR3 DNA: TGCGCCAGCAGTCCCGGGATCCTGAACACCGGGGAGCTGTTTTTT; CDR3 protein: CASSPGILNTGELFF
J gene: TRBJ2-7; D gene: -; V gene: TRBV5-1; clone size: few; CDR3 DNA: TGCGCCAGCAGCGAAGTGTTCCACGAGCAGTACTTC; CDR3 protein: CASSEVFHEQYF
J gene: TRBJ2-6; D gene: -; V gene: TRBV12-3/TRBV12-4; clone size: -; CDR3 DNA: TGTGCCAGCAGTTTAGCGGGGGGACTGTCTGGGGCCAACGTCCTGACTTTC; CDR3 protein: CASSLAGGLSGANVLTF
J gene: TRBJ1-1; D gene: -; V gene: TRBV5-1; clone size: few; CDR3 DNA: TGCGCCAGCAGCTTGGCGGGGAGGGACACTGAAGCTTTCTTT; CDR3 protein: CASSLAGRDTEAFF
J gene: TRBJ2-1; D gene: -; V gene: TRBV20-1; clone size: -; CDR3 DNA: TGCAGTGCTAGAGATTTAGAGTCGGGTAGGGAGCAGTTCTTC; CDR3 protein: CSARDLESGREQFF
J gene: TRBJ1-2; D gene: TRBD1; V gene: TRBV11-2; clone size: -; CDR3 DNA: TGTGCCAGCAGCTCCCGGAGGGGGCCGACCGGCTACACCTTC; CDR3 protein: CASSSRRGPTGYTF
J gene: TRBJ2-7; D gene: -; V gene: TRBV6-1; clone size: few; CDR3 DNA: TGTGCCAGCAGTGAAGGCTTAAGGCAGGGGAACGACGAGCAGTACTTC; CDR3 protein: CASSEGLRQGNDEQYF
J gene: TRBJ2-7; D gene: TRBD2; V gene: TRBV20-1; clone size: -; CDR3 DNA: TGCAGTGCTAGGAGCCCTAGCGGCCTGTTCTACGAGCAGTACTTC; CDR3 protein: CSARSPSGLFYEQYF
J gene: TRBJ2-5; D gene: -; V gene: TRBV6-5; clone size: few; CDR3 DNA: TGTGCCAGCAGCCTAGATCCGATTCTGGAGACCCAGTACTTC; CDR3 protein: CASSLDPILETQYF
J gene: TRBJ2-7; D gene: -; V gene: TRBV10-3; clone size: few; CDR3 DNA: TGTGCCATCAGTGAGTACTCAGGGAGCTCCTACGAGCAGTACTTC; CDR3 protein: CAISEYSGSSYEQYF
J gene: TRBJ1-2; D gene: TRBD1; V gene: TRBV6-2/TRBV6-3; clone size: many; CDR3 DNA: TGTGCCAGCAGTCCACGGCTCTGGACAGGGGTGCGCGGCTACACCTTC; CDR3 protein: CASSPRLWTGVRGYTF
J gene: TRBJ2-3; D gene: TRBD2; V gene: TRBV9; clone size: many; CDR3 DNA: TGTGCCAGCAGCGTAGACCGGGGACTAGCGGGGGGAGACACAGATACGCAGTATTTT; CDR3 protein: CASSVDRGLAGGDTDTQYF
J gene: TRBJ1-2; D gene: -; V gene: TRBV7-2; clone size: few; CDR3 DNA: TGTGCCAGCAGCTTAGACAATGGCGATAACTATGGCTACACCTTC; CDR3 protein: CASSLDNGDNYGYTF
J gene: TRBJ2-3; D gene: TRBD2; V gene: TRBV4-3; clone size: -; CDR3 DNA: TGCGCCAGCAGCCTCACTAGCGGGTCCATCACAGATACGCAGTATTTT; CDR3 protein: CASSLTSGSITDTQYF
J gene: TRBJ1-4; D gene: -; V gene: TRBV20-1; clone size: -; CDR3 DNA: TGCAGTGCTAGTCCGAGGCAGGGCCTGGGAAAACTGTTTTTT; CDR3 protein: CSASPRQGLGKLFF
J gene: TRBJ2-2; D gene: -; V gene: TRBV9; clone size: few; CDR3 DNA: TGTGCCAGCAGCCGCCCCGCGGCCAAGCCCTTACCGACCGGGGAGCTGTTTTTT; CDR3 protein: CASSRPAAKPLPTGELFF
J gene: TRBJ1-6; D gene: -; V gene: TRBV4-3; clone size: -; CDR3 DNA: TGCGCCAGCAGCCAAAGTCTCCCGCAGTATAATTCACCCCTCCACTTT; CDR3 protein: CASSQSLPQYNSPLHF
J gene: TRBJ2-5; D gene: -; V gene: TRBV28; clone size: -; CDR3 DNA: TGTGCCAGCAGTTTTTCGGACTGGAAAGAGACCCAGTACTTC; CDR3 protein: CASSFSDWKETQYF
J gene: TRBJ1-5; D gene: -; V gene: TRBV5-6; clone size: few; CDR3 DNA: TGTGCCAGCAGCTCCACCTCTGGGGTCGGTCAGCCCCAGCATTTT; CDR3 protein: CASSSTSGVGQPQHF
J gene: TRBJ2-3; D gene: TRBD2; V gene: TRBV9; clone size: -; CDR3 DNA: TGTGCCAGCAGCGTAGACGGGGGGGTCGCAGATACGCAGTATTTT; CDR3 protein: CASSVDGGVADTQYF
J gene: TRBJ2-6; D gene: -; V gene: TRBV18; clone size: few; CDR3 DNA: TGTGCCAGCTCACCACGGGGGGCCGGGGCCAACGTCCTGACTTTC; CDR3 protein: CASSPRGAGANVLTF
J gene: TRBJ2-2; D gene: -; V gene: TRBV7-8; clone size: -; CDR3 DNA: TGTGCCAGCAGCTGGCACGGACTTCACACCGGGGAGCTGTTTTTT; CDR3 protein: CASSWHGLHTGELFF
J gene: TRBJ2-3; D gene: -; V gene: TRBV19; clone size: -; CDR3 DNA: TGTGCCAGTAGTGTCGGGGGCTTAGATACGCAGTATTTT; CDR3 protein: CASSVGGLDTQYF
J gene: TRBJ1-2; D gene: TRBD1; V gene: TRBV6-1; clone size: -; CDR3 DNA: TGTGCCAGCAGTGAAGAAGGACAGGGCTTCGGCACCTTC; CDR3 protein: CASSEEGQGFGTF
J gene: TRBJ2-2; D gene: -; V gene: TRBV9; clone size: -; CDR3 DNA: TGTGCCAGCAGCGTAGATCCGCGGGGGAACACCGGGGAGCTGTTTTTT; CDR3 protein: CASSVDPRGNTGELFF
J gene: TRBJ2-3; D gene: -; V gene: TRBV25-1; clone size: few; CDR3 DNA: TGTGCCAGCAGTGAATATTCGGGGTCTAGCACAGATACGCAGTATTTT; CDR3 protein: CASSEYSGSSTDTQYF
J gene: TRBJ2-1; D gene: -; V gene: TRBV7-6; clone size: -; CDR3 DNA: TGTGCCAGCAGCTTCGGGGCGGGCAGGGAGACCTACAATGAGCAGTTCTTC; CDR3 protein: CASSFGAGRETYNEQFF
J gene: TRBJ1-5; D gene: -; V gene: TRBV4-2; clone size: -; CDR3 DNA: TGTGCCAGCAGCCAAGGTCTTTTTAGGGGCGCGGACCAGCCCCAGCATTTT; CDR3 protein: CASSQGLFRGADQPQHF
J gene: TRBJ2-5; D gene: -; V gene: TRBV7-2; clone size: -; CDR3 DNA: TGTGCCAGCAGCGGCACAGGAGGTGGAGAGACCCAGTACTTC; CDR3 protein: CASSGTGGGETQYF